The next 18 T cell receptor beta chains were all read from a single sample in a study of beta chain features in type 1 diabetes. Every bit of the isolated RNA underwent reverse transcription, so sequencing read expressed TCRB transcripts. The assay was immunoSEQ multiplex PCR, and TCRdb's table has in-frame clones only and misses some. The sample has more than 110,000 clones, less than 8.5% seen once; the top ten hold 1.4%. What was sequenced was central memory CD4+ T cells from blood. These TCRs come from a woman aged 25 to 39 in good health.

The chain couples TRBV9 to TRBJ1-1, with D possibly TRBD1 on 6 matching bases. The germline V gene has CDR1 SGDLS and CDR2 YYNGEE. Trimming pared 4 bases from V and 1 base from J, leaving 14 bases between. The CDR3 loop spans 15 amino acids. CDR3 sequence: CASSPKDRGNTEAFF. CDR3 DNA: TGTGCCAGCAGCCCGAAGGACAGAGGGAACACTGAAGCTTTCTTT. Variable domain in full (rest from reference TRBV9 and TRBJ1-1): DSGVTQTPKHLITATGQRVTLRCSPRSGDLSVYWYQQSLDQGLQFLIQYYNGEERAKGNILERFSAQQFPDLHSELNLSSLELGDSALYFCASSPKDRGNTEAFFGQGTRLTVV.

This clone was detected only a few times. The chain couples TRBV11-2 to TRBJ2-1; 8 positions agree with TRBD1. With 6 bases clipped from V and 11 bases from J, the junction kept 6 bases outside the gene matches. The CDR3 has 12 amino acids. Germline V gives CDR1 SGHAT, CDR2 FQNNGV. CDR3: CASRRAGGKQFF. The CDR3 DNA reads TGTGCCAGCAGAAGAGCAGGGGGCAAGCAGTTCTTC.

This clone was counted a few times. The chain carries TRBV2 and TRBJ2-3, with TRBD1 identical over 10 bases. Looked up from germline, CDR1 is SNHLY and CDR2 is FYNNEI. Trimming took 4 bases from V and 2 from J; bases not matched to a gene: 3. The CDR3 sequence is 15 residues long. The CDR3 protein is CASSGQGAPTDTQYF. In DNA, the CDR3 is TGTGCCAGCAGTGGACAGGGGGCCCCCACAGATACGCAGTATTTT.

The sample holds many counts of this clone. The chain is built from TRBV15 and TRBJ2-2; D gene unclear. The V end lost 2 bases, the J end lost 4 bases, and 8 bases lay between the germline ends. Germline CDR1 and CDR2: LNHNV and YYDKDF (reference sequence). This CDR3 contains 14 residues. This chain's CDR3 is CATSRKTSTGELFF. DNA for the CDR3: TGTGCCACCAGCAGAAAGACAAGCACCGGGGAGCTGTTTTTT.

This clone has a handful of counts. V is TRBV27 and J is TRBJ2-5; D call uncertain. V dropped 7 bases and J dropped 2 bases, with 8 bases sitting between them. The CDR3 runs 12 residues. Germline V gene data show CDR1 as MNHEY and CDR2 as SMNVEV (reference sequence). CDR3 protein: CASTRWQETQYF. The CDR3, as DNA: TGTGCCAGCACCAGGTGGCAAGAGACCCAGTACTTC.

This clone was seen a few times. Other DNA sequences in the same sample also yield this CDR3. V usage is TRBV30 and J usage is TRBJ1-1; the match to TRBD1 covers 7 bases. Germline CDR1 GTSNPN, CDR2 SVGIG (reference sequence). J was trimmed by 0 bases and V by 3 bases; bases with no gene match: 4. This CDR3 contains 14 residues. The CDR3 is CAWRRGTVNTEAFF. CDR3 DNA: TGTGCCTGGAGAAGGGGGACAGTGAACACTGAAGCTTTCTTT.

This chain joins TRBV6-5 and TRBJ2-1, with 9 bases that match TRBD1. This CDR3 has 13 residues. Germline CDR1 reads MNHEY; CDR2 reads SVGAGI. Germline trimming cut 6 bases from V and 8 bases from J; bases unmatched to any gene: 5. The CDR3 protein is CASRPGQGYEQFF. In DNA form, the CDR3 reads TGTGCCAGCAGACCGGGACAGGGCTATGAGCAGTTCTTC.

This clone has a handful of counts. The CDR3, as DNA: TGTGCCAGCATCACTCTGAATGCTTTGAATGAGCAGTTCTTC. It translates to CASITLNALNEQFF. The chain carries TRBV21-1 and TRBJ2-1; the table's D gene call, TRBD2, was not cross checked with the DNA. TRBV21-1 is a pseudogene segment. The CDR3 has 14 residues.

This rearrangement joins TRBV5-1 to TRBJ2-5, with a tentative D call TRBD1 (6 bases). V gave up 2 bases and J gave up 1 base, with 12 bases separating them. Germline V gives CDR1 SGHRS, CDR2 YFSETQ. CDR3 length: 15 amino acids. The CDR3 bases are TGCGCCAGCAGCTTTCCGGGACACGGCCAAGAGACCCAGTACTTC. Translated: CASSFPGHGQETQYF. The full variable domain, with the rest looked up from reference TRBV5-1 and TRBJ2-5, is KAGVTQTPRYLIKTRGQQVTLSCSPISGHRSVSWYQQTPGQGLQFLFEYFSETQRNKGNFPGRFSGRQFSNSRSEMNVSTLELGDSALYLCASSFPGHGQETQYFGPGTRLLVL.

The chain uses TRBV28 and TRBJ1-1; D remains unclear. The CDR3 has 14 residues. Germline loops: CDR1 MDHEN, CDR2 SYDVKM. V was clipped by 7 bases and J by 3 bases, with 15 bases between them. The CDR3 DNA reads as TGTGCCAGCACCTTGGGAGGTTCGGACACTGAAGCTTTCTTT. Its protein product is CASTLGGSDTEAFF.

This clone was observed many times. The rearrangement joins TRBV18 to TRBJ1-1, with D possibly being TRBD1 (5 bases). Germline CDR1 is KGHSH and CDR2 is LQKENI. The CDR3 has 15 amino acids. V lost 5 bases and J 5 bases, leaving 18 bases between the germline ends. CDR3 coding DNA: TGTGCCAGCTCATGGCGCGGGGCGGAGGGAACTGAAGCTTTCTTT. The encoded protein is CASSWRGAEGTEAFF.

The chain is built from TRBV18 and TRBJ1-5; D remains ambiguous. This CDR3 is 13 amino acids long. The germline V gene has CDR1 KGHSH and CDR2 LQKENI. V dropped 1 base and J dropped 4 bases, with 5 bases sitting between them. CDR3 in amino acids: CASSPLNNQPQHF. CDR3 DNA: TGTGCCAGCTCACCACTTAATAATCAGCCCCAGCATTTT.

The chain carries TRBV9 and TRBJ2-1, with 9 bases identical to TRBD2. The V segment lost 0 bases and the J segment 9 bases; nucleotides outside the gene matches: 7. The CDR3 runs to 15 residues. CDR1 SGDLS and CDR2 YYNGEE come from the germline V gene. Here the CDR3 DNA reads TGTGCCAGCAGCGTAGAGCGCGGGAGGGTGGGTGAGCAGTTCTTC. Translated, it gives CASSVERGRVGEQFF.

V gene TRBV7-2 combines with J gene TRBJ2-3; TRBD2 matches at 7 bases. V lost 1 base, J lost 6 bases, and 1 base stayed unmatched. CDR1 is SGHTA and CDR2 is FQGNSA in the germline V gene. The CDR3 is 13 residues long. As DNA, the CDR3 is TGTGCCAGCAGCTTAGTGGGGGGGGATACGCAGTATTTT. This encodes CASSLVGGDTQYF.

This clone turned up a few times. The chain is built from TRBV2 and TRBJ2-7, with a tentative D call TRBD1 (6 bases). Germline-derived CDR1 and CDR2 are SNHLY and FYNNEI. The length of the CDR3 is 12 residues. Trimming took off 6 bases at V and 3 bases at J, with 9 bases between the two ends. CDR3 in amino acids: CASRLDSYEQYF. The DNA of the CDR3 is TGTGCCAGCAGACTGGACAGCTACGAGCAGTACTTC.

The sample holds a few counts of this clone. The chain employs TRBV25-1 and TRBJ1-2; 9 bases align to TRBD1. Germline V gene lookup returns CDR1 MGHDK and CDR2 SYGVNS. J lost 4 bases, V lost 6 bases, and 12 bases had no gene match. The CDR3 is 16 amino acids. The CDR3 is CASSPVGTGRGYGYTF. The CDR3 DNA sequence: TGTGCCAGCAGCCCAGTTGGGACAGGGAGAGGCTATGGCTACACCTTC.

The CDR3 DNA reads as TGTGCCAGCAGCCCTTACAGGGAAGGAGGCTACACCTTC. This sequence encodes CASSPYREGGYTF. The chain couples TRBV11-2 to TRBJ1-2, with a possible D match to TRBD1 (6 bases). Trimming shortened V by 5 bases and J by 8 bases, and 15 bases separated the two germline ends. Per the germline V gene, CDR1 is SGHAT and CDR2 is FQNNGV. The CDR3 sequence is 13 residues long.

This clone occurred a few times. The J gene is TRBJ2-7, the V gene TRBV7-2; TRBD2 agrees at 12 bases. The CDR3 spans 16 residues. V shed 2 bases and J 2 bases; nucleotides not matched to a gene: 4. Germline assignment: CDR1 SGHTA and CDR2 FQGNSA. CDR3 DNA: TGTGCCAGCAGCTTAATGACTAGCGGGAGCCCCTACGAGCAGTACTTC. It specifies CASSLMTSGSPYEQYF.